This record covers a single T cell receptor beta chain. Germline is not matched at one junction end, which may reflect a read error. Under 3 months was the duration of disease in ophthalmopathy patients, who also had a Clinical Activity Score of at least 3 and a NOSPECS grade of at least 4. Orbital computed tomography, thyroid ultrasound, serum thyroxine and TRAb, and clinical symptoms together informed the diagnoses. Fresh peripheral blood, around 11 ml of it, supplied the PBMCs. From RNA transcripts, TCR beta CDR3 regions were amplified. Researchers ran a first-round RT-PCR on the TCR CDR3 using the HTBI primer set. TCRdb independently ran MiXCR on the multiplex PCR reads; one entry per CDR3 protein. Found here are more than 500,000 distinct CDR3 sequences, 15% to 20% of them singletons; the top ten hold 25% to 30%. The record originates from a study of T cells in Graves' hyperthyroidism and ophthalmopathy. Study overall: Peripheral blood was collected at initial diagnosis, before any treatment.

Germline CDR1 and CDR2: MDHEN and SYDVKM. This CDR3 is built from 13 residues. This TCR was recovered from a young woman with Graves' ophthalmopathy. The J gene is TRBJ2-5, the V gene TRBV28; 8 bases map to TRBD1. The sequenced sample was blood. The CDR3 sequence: CASSRDPGQETNF. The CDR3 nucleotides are TGTGCCAGCAGTCGAGATCCGGGACAGGAAACTAACTTC.